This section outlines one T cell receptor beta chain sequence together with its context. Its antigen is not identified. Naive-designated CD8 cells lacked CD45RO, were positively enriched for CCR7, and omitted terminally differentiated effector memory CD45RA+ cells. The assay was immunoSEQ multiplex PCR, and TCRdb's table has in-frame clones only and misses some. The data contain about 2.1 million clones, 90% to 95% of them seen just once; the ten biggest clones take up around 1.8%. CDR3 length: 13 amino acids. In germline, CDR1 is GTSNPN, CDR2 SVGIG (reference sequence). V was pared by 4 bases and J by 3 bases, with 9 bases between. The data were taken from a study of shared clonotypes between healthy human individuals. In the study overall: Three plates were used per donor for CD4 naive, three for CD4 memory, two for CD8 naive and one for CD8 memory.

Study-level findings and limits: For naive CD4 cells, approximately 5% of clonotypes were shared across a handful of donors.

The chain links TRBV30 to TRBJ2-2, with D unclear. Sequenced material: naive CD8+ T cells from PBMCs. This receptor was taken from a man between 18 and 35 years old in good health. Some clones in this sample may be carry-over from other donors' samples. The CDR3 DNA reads TGTGCCTGGATTGGGGTATACACCGGGGAGCTGTTTTTT. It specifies CAWIGVYTGELFF.